The 32 T cell receptor beta chains below come from one sample, sequenced in a study of cytomegalovirus exposure and HLA in healthy donors. PCR used 60 Vbeta primers and 13 Jbeta primers. Assay used: immunoSEQ multiplex PCR; TCRdb lists only in-frame clones, some missing. The table records a few hundred thousand clones, 70% to 80% of them present only once. The sequencing sample was made of PBMCs. The origin of the receptors is a girl aged 2-9 years in good health and CMV-seronegative.

The genes are TRBV5-4 and TRBJ2-4; weak D call: TRBD1 (5 bases). The V end was cut by 4 bases, the J end by 0 bases, with 11 bases between. Germline V lookup: CDR1 SGHNT, CDR2 YYREEE (reference sequence). The CDR3 consists of 15 residues. The CDR3 loop is CASSLGALAKNIQYF. CDR3 in DNA: TGTGCCAGCAGCCTAGGGGCTCTAGCCAAAAACATTCAGTACTTC. Full variable domain (outside the CDR3, taken from reference TRBV5-4 and TRBJ2-4): ETGVTQSPTHLIKTRGQQVTLRCSSQSGHNTVSWYQQALGQGPQFIFQYYREEENGRGNFPPRFSGLQFPNYSSELNVNALELDDSALYLCASSLGALAKNIQYFGAGTRLSVL.

V usage is TRBV4-1 and J usage is TRBJ2-3, with D maybe TRBD1 (5 bases). V was cut by 1 base and J by 0 bases, with 17 bases left in between. The CDR3 is 18 residues long. Germline values: CDR1 MGHRA, CDR2 YSYEKL. CDR3: CASSQVRVEGASTDTQYF. The CDR3 DNA reads as TGCGCCAGCAGCCAAGTCCGGGTAGAAGGGGCCAGCACAGATACGCAGTATTTT.

J is TRBJ1-1 and V is TRBV9; 7 positions agree with TRBD1. The CDR3 contains 14 residues. Germline values: CDR1 SGDLS, CDR2 YYNGEE. The trim removed 6 bases at V and 1 base at J, leaving 6 bases unmatched. The CDR3 DNA follows: TGTGCCAGCAACGAGGGGGCTCCGAACACTGAAGCTTTCTTT. This encodes CASNEGAPNTEAFF.

This chain joins TRBV2 and TRBJ2-7; 9 nucleotides match TRBD2. Trimming cost V 5 bases and J 4 bases; bases outside gene matches: 6. Germline CDR1 and CDR2: SNHLY and FYNNEI. The CDR3 is 14 residues long. The CDR3 loop is CASSIWLAGYEQYF. CDR3 bases: TGTGCCAGCAGTATTTGGCTAGCGGGATACGAGCAGTACTTC. Full variable domain (rest looked up from reference TRBV2 and TRBJ2-7): EPEVTQTPSHQVTQMGQEVILRCVPISNHLYFYWYRQILGQKVEFLVSFYNNEISEKSEIFDDQFSVERPDGSNFTLKIRSTKLEDSAMYFCASSIWLAGYEQYFGPGTRLTVT.

The chain is built from TRBV11-2 and TRBJ1-2; no reliable D call. The germline CDR1 and CDR2 sequences are SGHAT and FQNNGV. Trimming pared 8 bases from V and 2 bases from J, leaving 6 bases between. The CDR3 length is 11 residues. CDR3 coding DNA: TGTGCCAGCGGAGAGAACTATGGCTACACCTTC. Protein: CASGENYGYTF.

The chain employs TRBV6-1 and TRBJ2-2, with D possibly being TRBD2 (6 bases). The CDR3 length is 14 residues. Germline assignment: CDR1 MNHNS and CDR2 SASEGT. Trimming took 4 bases from V and 5 from J, leaving 11 bases between them. This chain's CDR3 is CASSGRLGTGELFF. As DNA, the CDR3 is TGTGCCAGCAGTGGAAGACTAGGGACCGGGGAGCTGTTTTTT.

The V gene is TRBV4-1, the J gene TRBJ2-5; D not resolved. The germline gives CDR1 MGHRA, CDR2 YSYEKL. With 4 bases removed from V and 5 bases from J, the gap between germline ends came to 14 bases. The CDR3 has 14 amino acids. CDR3 sequence (DNA): TGCGCCAGCAGCCCCGGTGCAGGTGGGGAGACCCAGTACTTC. It yields the protein CASSPGAGGETQYF.

This clone was recorded a few times. This chain connects TRBV29-1 to TRBJ2-3; the match to TRBD2 covers 9 bases. Germline-derived CDR1 and CDR2 are SQVTM and ANQGSEA. This CDR3 is built from 14 residues. The junction had 2 bases not matched to a gene; V was cut back by 3 bases and J by 1 base. CDR3 nucleotides: TGCAGCGTTGAGTCTAGCGGGGGCACAGATACGCAGTATTTT. Encoded protein: CSVESSGGTDTQYF.

A few counts support this clone. The CDR3 protein is CASTGASKGYEQYF. The CDR3 nucleotides are TGTGCCAGCACCGGAGCAAGCAAGGGGTACGAGCAGTACTTC. This chain links TRBV14 with TRBJ2-7, with D possibly TRBD1 on 5 matching bases. The CDR3 loop spans 14 amino acids. Germline lookup yields CDR1 SGHDN and CDR2 FVKESK. With 7 bases removed from V and 4 bases from J, the gap between germline ends came to 17 bases.

The V call is TRBV11-3, the J call TRBJ1-1; D is perhaps TRBD1 (6 bases). CDR1 is SGHNT, CDR2 YENEEA, per germline. This CDR3 comprises 13 residues. Trimming left V 3 bases short and J 8 bases short, with 13 bases between. The CDR3 region has the DNA TGTGCCAGCAGCTTGGGACGAGACAGGGAAGCTTTCTTT. Its translation: CASSLGRDREAFF.

The rearrangement uses TRBV19 and TRBJ1-6; 10 bases fit TRBD1. Trimming took 4 bases from V and 7 from J; bases not matched to a gene: 4. The V gene's germline CDR1 is LNHDA and CDR2 SQIVND (reference sequence). The CDR3 is made up of 15 amino acids. The DNA of the CDR3 is TGTGCCAGTAGTACGACAGGGGGCAGGAATTCACCCCTCCACTTT. Amino acids: CASSTTGGRNSPLHF.

This chain joins TRBV23-1 and TRBJ1-2; D is unresolved. TRBV23-1 is noted as an ORF with a role that remains uncertain. Deletions cut 4 bases from V and 1 base from J, with 10 bases between. The CDR3 is 14 residues long. The CDR3 coding sequence is TGCGCCAGCAGTCGGGTAGCCGATAACTATGGCTACACCTTC. As protein: CASSRVADNYGYTF.

The V gene is TRBV7-8, the J gene TRBJ1-4; D is unresolved. The CDR3 loop spans 14 amino acids. The germline CDR1 and CDR2 sequences are SGHVS and FQNEAQ. V shed 5 bases and J shed 7 bases, with 14 bases lying between them. CDR3 region: CASSVSGLGEKLFF. Here the CDR3 DNA reads TGTGCCAGCAGCGTATCGGGGTTGGGTGAAAAACTGTTTTTT.

The chain has TRBV15 and TRBJ2-7, with 7 bases matching TRBD2. The CDR3 runs to 12 residues. V shed 11 bases and J 0 bases; nucleotides not matched to a gene: 4. Germline V gives CDR1 LNHNV, CDR2 YYDKDF (reference sequence). The CDR3 nucleotides read TGTGCCTCCGGACTAGACTCCTACGAGCAGTACTTC. It is translated as CASGLDSYEQYF.

The rearrangement uses TRBV2 and TRBJ2-1; TRBD2 might be the D (6 bases). The V end was cut by 4 bases, the J end by 5 bases, with 6 bases between. The CDR3 covers 12 residues. The germline gives CDR1 SNHLY, CDR2 FYNNEI. CDR3 DNA sequence: TGTGCCAGCAGTGCGGGAGACAATGAGCAGTTCTTC. This encodes CASSAGDNEQFF.

The chain couples TRBV6-5 to TRBJ2-7, with 8 bases identical to TRBD1. V lost 4 bases, J lost 5 bases, and 4 bases stayed unmatched. The CDR3 runs to 13 residues. Per the germline V gene, CDR1 is MNHEY and CDR2 is SVGAGI. CDR3 in DNA: TGTGCCAGCAGTTTGGACAGGGCCCACGAGCAGTACTTC. Translating it yields CASSLDRAHEQYF.

This clone showed up just once. CDR3 sequence: CASSFGQGTGYTF. CDR3 DNA sequence: TGTGCCAGCAGTTTTGGACAGGGAACTGGCTACACCTTC. The rearrangement joins TRBV27 to TRBJ1-2, with 8 nucleotides matching TRBD1. With 3 bases clipped from V and 7 bases from J, the junction kept 4 bases outside the gene matches. Germline CDR1 and CDR2: MNHEY and SMNVEV (reference sequence). The CDR3 runs to 13 residues.

V usage is TRBV15 and J usage is TRBJ2-5; 9 nucleotides line up with TRBD2. Trimming at V came to 8 bases and at J to 1 base, leaving 8 bases not matched to a gene. Germline V CDR1 and CDR2: LNHNV, YYDKDF (reference sequence). The CDR3 extends over 15 amino acids. CDR3 in DNA: TGTGCCACCCGGCCTCTAGCGGGGCCCCAAGAGACCCAGTACTTC. Translation: CATRPLAGPQETQYF.

The V and J genes are TRBV7-6 and TRBJ1-1, with a possible D match to TRBD1 (5 bases). This CDR3 has 13 amino acids. With 0 bases removed from V and 8 bases from J, the gap between germline ends came to 10 bases. Germline assignment: CDR1 SGHVS and CDR2 FNYEAQ. This CDR3 reads CASSLALSGEAFF. The CDR3 DNA reads as TGTGCCAGCAGCTTAGCGCTTTCAGGGGAAGCTTTCTTT.

The chain recombines TRBV5-1 with TRBJ2-3; D may be TRBD1 (6 bases). Germline assignment: CDR1 SGHRS and CDR2 YFSETQ. The CDR3 extends over 14 amino acids. V shed 0 bases and J shed 5 bases, with 10 bases lying between them. In nucleotides, the CDR3 is TGCGCCAGCAGCTTGGGGCAACAGGGAGATACGCAGTATTTT. Encoded protein: CASSLGQQGDTQYF.

The chain combines TRBV7-3 with TRBJ2-1; 9 bases map to TRBD2. The CDR3 totals 13 residues. After removal of 2 bases from V and 11 bases from J, the junction contained 4 bases not matched to a gene. Per the germline V gene, CDR1 is SGHTA and CDR2 is FQGTGA. CDR3 region: CASSLASGAKQFF. CDR3 sequence (DNA): TGTGCCAGCAGCTTAGCTAGCGGGGCTAAGCAGTTCTTC. The full variable domain, with the rest looked up from reference TRBV7-3 and TRBJ2-1, is GAGVSQTPSNKVTEKGKYVELRCDPISGHTALYWYRQSLGQGPEFLIYFQGTGAADDSGLPNDRFFAVRPEGSVSTLKIQRTERGDSAVYLCASSLASGAKQFFGPGTRLTVL.

This sequence joins TRBV29-1 and TRBJ1-1; 7 nucleotides line up with TRBD1. The CDR3 has 13 residues. Per the germline V gene, CDR1 is SQVTM and CDR2 is ANQGSEA. Trimming cost V 4 bases and J 2 bases; bases outside gene matches: 4. CDR3 region: CSVVRGLNTEAFF. DNA of the CDR3: TGCAGCGTTGTAAGGGGGCTAAACACTGAAGCTTTCTTT.

V is TRBV6-5 and J is TRBJ1-2; D is unclear. V was shortened by 0 bases and J by 5 bases, with 16 bases between the two germline ends. CDR3 length: 16 residues. Germline assignment: CDR1 MNHEY and CDR2 SVGAGI. The CDR3 spells CASSYSFMAVSYGYTF. CDR3 in DNA: TGTGCCAGCAGTTACTCGTTTATGGCAGTTTCATATGGCTACACCTTC.

The chain employs TRBV30 and TRBJ2-5; TRBD1 might be the D (5 bases). The J call is doubtful: the DNA matches TRBJ2-7 better. Germline CDR1 reads GTSNPN; CDR2 reads SVGIG (reference sequence). CDR3 length equals 13 residues. The CDR3 loop reads CACSLDNSYEQYF. CDR3 bases: TGTGCCTGTTCCCTGGACAACTCCTACGAGCAGTACTTC.

The chain links TRBV5-1 to TRBJ2-2, with 12 bases lining up with TRBD2. The CDR3 runs to 16 residues. V shed 7 bases, J shed 1 base, and the junction held 5 bases outside the gene matches. Germline values: CDR1 SGHRS, CDR2 YFSETQ. The CDR3 DNA follows: TGCGCCAGCTCACAACTAGCGGGAGGGAACACCGGGGAGCTGTTTTTT. This sequence encodes CASSQLAGGNTGELFF.

The chain employs TRBV6-5 and TRBJ1-6; 9 bases are shared with TRBD1. Germline V gene data show CDR1 as MNHEY and CDR2 as SVGAGI. V was pared by 4 bases and J by 6 bases, with 4 bases of the junction left unmatched. There are 15 residues in the CDR3. The CDR3 here is CASSLSGQGNSPLHF. CDR3 DNA sequence: TGTGCCAGCAGTTTATCGGGACAGGGTAATTCACCCCTCCACTTT.

V is TRBV4-1 and J is TRBJ2-3; TRBD2 matches 16 bases. The CDR3 spans 21 residues. V dropped 0 bases and J dropped 3; count of bases not matched to a gene: 12. In germline, CDR1 is MGHRA, CDR2 YSYEKL. The CDR3 protein is CASSQEPGTSGGAISTDTQYF. The CDR3 nucleotides read TGCGCCAGCAGCCAAGAACCCGGGACTAGCGGGGGGGCCATCAGTACAGATACGCAGTATTTT.

V gene TRBV9 combines with J gene TRBJ1-4; possible D gene TRBD1, 6 bases. The CDR3 totals 15 residues. V shed 0 bases and J shed 7 bases, with 13 bases lying between them. The V gene's germline CDR1 is SGDLS and CDR2 YYNGEE. The CDR3, as DNA: TGTGCCAGCAGCGTAGCGGCAGGGGAGGGTGAAAAACTGTTTTTT. It translates to CASSVAAGEGEKLFF.

This clone was counted only a few times. The CDR3 DNA sequence: TGTGCCAGCAGCATCAGGACTAGCGGGAGACAGTCAGATACGCAGTATTTT. Translating gives CASSIRTSGRQSDTQYF. This chain uses TRBV11-2 with TRBJ2-3; 13 bases match TRBD2. With 5 bases clipped from V and 4 bases from J, the junction kept 9 bases outside the gene matches. This CDR3 spans 17 amino acids. The germline V gene encodes CDR1 SGHAT and CDR2 FQNNGV.

The chain links TRBV7-2 to TRBJ2-3, with D uncertain. The V end lost 3 bases, the J end lost 5 bases, and 9 bases lay between the germline ends. Per germline, CDR1 SGHTA and CDR2 FQGNSA. The CDR3 consists of 13 residues. The CDR3 DNA sequence: TGTGCCAGCAGCTTGGCCTGGTTAGATACGCAGTATTTT. Protein product: CASSLAWLDTQYF.

The chain has TRBV12-5 and TRBJ2-2, with TRBD2 identical over 13 bases. The CDR3 runs to 17 residues. V lost 4 bases, J lost 0 bases, and 2 bases stayed unmatched. In germline, CDR1 is LGHNT, CDR2 FRNRAP. The CDR3 DNA reads as TGTGCTAGTGGTTCGACTAGCGGGAGGACGAACACCGGGGAGCTGTTTTTT. Translation: CASGSTSGRTNTGELFF.

The chain's CDR3 is CASSLAGDSIEQFF. DNA of the CDR3: TGTGCCAGCAGCTTGGCAGGGGACAGTATTGAGCAGTTCTTC. The chain combines TRBV5-6 with TRBJ2-1; the match to TRBD1 covers 7 bases. The CDR3 runs 14 residues. Germline V gives CDR1 SGHDT, CDR2 YYEEEE. The J segment lost 9 bases and the V segment lost 0 bases, leaving 6 bases of the junction unmatched. Full variable domain (rest looked up from reference TRBV5-6 and TRBJ2-1): DAGVTQSPTHLIKTRGQQVTLRCSPKSGHDTVSWYQQALGQGPQFIFQYYEEEERQRGNFPDRFSGHQFPNYSSELNVNALLLGDSALYLCASSLAGDSIEQFFGPGTRLTVL.